What follows is one T cell receptor beta chain and its context. Its specificity is unknown. Other DNA sequences from this sample encode an identical CDR3 as well. The sample belongs to a study of cytomegalovirus exposure and HLA in healthy donors. The study, taken as a whole, reports: Upon later analysis, TCR association rates were observed to vary by HLA locus, being highest for DRB1 and lowest for HLA-C. Within an earlier analysis, most TCR beta V segments proved productive either about 90% or about 30% of the time. Presence/absence analyses supposed approximately even sequencing depth among donors.

The study ran its PCR with 60 Vbeta and 13 Jbeta primers. Method: immunoSEQ multiplex PCR; TCRdb's copy keeps in-frame clones and lacks some. The table records approximately 160,000 clones, about four fifths of them present only once. The length of the CDR3 is 14 residues. Germline values: CDR1 LNHDA, CDR2 SQIVND (reference sequence). Trimming cost V 5 bases and J 1 base; bases outside gene matches: 3. Source material: PBMCs. The TCR comes from a girl aged 5-17 years in good health and CMV-seropositive. The chain carries TRBV19 and TRBJ1-1; 8 nucleotides align to TRBD1. The CDR3 spells CASSPGTGNTEAFF. The CDR3, as DNA: TGTGCCAGTAGTCCCGGGACAGGGAACACTGAAGCTTTCTTT.